The 24 T cell receptor beta chains in this list originate from one sample, sequenced in a study of cytomegalovirus exposure and HLA in healthy donors. In the PCR, 60 Vbeta and 13 Jbeta primers were used. Profiled with immunoSEQ multiplex PCR; TCRdb holds only in-frame clones, not every one. The sample lists approximately 70,000 clones; around four fifths were seen once. The sample comprised PBMCs. These receptors came from a woman aged 25 to 39 in good health and CMV-seropositive.

The rearrangement uses TRBV30 and TRBJ2-5, with TRBD2 matching over 8 bases. Per the germline V gene, CDR1 is GTSNPN and CDR2 is SVGIG (reference sequence). This CDR3 is 13 amino acids long. V trimming: 2 bases; J trimming: 5 bases; junction bases outside the gene matches: 4. The CDR3, as DNA: TGTGCCTGGAGTAGTAGCGGGACGGAGACCCAGTACTTC. It specifies CAWSSSGTETQYF.

A few counts support this clone. The chain joins TRBV28 to TRBJ2-1, with TRBD2 matching 9 bases. This CDR3 is built from 17 residues. Germline CDR1 is MDHEN and CDR2 is SYDVKM. V lost 7 bases and J lost 2; bases outside the gene matches: 12. CDR3 bases: TGTGCCAGCACCTCCCTGGGGTTAGCGGGAGCCTACAATGAGCAGTTCTTC. This translates into CASTSLGLAGAYNEQFF.

This chain connects TRBV29-1 to TRBJ2-7; 9 nucleotides line up with TRBD1. The trim removed 7 bases at V and 0 bases at J, leaving 7 bases unmatched. Germline V gives CDR1 SQVTM, CDR2 ANQGSEA. The CDR3 sequence is 14 residues long. CDR3 protein: CSASGQGSSYEQYF. CDR3 in DNA: TGCAGCGCTTCCGGACAGGGGAGCTCCTACGAGCAGTACTTC.

This clone appeared a few times. The chain recombines TRBV10-3 with TRBJ1-2; the match to TRBD1 covers 7 bases. With 5 bases clipped from V and 0 bases from J, the junction kept 6 bases outside the gene matches. This CDR3 spans 15 amino acids. Germline values: CDR1 ENHRY, CDR2 SYGVKD. The DNA for the CDR3 is TGTGCCATCAGTACCACAGGGGATTCTAACTATGGCTACACCTTC. Its protein product is CAISTTGDSNYGYTF.

V gene TRBV5-1 combines with J gene TRBJ1-1, with TRBD1 identical over 9 bases. The length of the CDR3 is 14 residues. Germline CDR1 and CDR2: SGHRS and YFSETQ. V was pared by 2 bases and J by 4 bases, with 3 bases of the junction left unmatched. CDR3 nucleotides: TGCGCCAGCAGCTTACAGGGGGCTAGCACTGAAGCTTTCTTT. Its translation: CASSLQGASTEAFF.

The CDR3 nucleotides read TGTGCCAGCAGTGAAGGAGGCAGCCCCTACGAGCAGTACTTC. Encoded protein: CASSEGGSPYEQYF. The V gene is TRBV6-1, the J gene TRBJ2-5; D ambiguous. The end of the DNA aligns better with TRBJ2-7, so the J call may be wrong. In germline, CDR1 is MNHNS, CDR2 SASEGT. The CDR3 runs to 14 residues.

This clone was recorded a few times. CDR3 bases: TGTGCCAGCACGGGGAGAACTGAAGCTTTCTTT. Its translation is CASTGRTEAFF. The rearrangement joins TRBV2 to TRBJ1-1, with D uncertain. The CDR3 has 11 residues. Per germline, CDR1 SNHLY and CDR2 FYNNEI. Deletions cut 7 bases from V and 5 bases from J, with 8 bases between. Complete variable domain (other parts from reference TRBV2 and TRBJ1-1): EPEVTQTPSHQVTQMGQEVILRCVPISNHLYFYWYRQILGQKVEFLVSFYNNEISEKSEIFDDQFSVERPDGSNFTLKIRSTKLEDSAMYFCASTGRTEAFFGQGTRLTVV.

The V gene is TRBV30, the J gene TRBJ1-2, with D maybe TRBD1 (6 bases). This CDR3 region has 13 residues. CDR1 GTSNPN and CDR2 SVGIG come from the germline V gene (reference sequence). Trimming left V 2 bases short and J 1 base short, with 8 bases between. The CDR3 region is CAWSTGFNYGYTF. The CDR3 DNA reads as TGTGCCTGGAGTACAGGGTTTAACTATGGCTACACCTTC.

The chain carries TRBV30 and TRBJ1-2, with 9 bases that match TRBD1. Germline lookup yields CDR1 GTSNPN and CDR2 SVGIG (reference sequence). The V gene end was trimmed by 1 base and the J gene end by 4 bases; junction bases not matched to a gene: 13. This CDR3 region has 17 residues. The CDR3 DNA reads as TGTGCCTGGAGTGCTTGGACAGGGGATACACGTGGCTATGGCTACACCTTC. This codes for CAWSAWTGDTRGYGYTF.

V gene TRBV13 combines with J gene TRBJ1-1; 9 nucleotides agree with TRBD1. CDR3 length equals 16 residues. Germline V lookup: CDR1 PRHDT, CDR2 FYEKMQ (reference sequence). V lost 2 bases, J lost 5 bases, and 9 bases stayed unmatched. CDR3 protein: CASSLNWDRVGTEAFF. CDR3 DNA sequence: TGTGCCAGCAGCTTAAACTGGGACAGGGTAGGGACTGAAGCTTTCTTT.

The chain recombines TRBV29-1 with TRBJ1-5; D may be TRBD1 (5 bases). Deletions cut 6 bases from V and 1 base from J, with 10 bases between. Germline loops: CDR1 SQVTM, CDR2 ANQGSEA. This CDR3 has 13 amino acids. CDR3 in DNA: TGCAGCGTGTCGGGGGGAAGCAATCAGCCCCAGCATTTT. It translates to CSVSGGSNQPQHF.

The chain links TRBV2 to TRBJ1-1; the match to TRBD1 covers 8 bases. The V and J ends lost 9 bases and 1 base, in that order; junction bases with no gene match: 1. This CDR3 is built from 12 residues. Per germline, CDR1 SNHLY and CDR2 FYNNEI. The CDR3 coding sequence is TGTGCCAGTGGACAGGGGAACACTGAAGCTTTCTTT. Encoded protein: CASGQGNTEAFF.

This clone was observed once. The chain is built from TRBV6-5 and TRBJ2-3; D might be TRBD1 (6 bases). The CDR3 is 13 amino acids. V lost 5 bases to trimming and J lost 6 bases, with 12 bases between them. Germline V lookup: CDR1 MNHEY, CDR2 SVGAGI. CDR3 sequence reads: CASSQQGGDTQYF. The CDR3 DNA reads as TGTGCCAGCAGTCAACAGGGCGGGGATACGCAGTATTTT.

The chain uses TRBV5-4 and TRBJ2-7, with 12 nucleotides matching TRBD2. V lost 4 bases, J lost 5 bases, and 10 bases stayed unmatched. The CDR3 is made up of 16 amino acids. Looked up from germline, CDR1 is SGHNT and CDR2 is YYREEE (reference sequence). The CDR3 DNA reads TGTGCCAGCAGCCCCCGGACTAGCGGGAACGCAGACGAGCAGTACTTC. It codes for CASSPRTSGNADEQYF.

The chain carries TRBV2 and TRBJ2-7, with 10 positions matching TRBD1. The trim removed 2 bases at V and 2 bases at J, leaving 6 bases unmatched. This CDR3 is 16 amino acids long. Germline V gives CDR1 SNHLY, CDR2 FYNNEI. In DNA, the CDR3 is TGTGCCAGCAGTGAAAATATGGGGACAGGGGCCTACGAGCAGTACTTC. It codes for CASSENMGTGAYEQYF.

This chain links TRBV30 with TRBJ2-1; D possibly corresponds to TRBD1 (6 bases). Germline V CDR1 and CDR2: GTSNPN, SVGIG (reference sequence). V lost 4 bases and J lost 8, with 9 bases in between. The CDR3 length is 11 residues. CDR3: CAWTQGDEQFF. For the CDR3, the DNA is TGTGCCTGGACACAGGGTGATGAGCAGTTCTTC.

This chain links TRBV30 with TRBJ1-5; D is unclear. Germline CDR1 is GTSNPN and CDR2 is SVGIG (reference sequence). The CDR3 length is 12 residues. V was shortened by 1 base and J by 4 bases, with 5 bases between the two germline ends. The CDR3 DNA sequence: TGTGCCTGGAGTGGACTTAATCAGCCCCAGCATTTT. Amino acid sequence: CAWSGLNQPQHF.

V usage is TRBV7-2 and J usage is TRBJ2-7; 7 bases align to TRBD1. The CDR3 consists of 14 residues. The trim removed 6 bases at V and 2 bases at J, leaving 7 bases unmatched. Germline CDR1 reads SGHTA; CDR2 reads FQGNSA. CDR3: CASSSRQGTYEQYF. For the CDR3, the DNA is TGTGCCAGCAGTTCTAGACAGGGAACCTACGAGCAGTACTTC.

The gene calls are TRBV6-6 and TRBJ1-1; TRBD1 matches at 7 bases. This CDR3 is 12 amino acids long. Unmatched junction bases numbered 2, after V lost 2 bases and J lost 8 bases. Germline V gene lookup returns CDR1 MNHNY and CDR2 SVGAGI (reference sequence). Here the CDR3 DNA reads TGTGCCAGCAGTTACGGGACAGAGGAAGCTTTCTTT. The encoded protein is CASSYGTEEAFF.

The chain couples TRBV2 to TRBJ1-5; D is unresolved. The V end was cut by 8 bases, the J end by 6 bases, with 8 bases between. The CDR3 runs 11 residues. The germline V gene has CDR1 SNHLY and CDR2 FYNNEI. The CDR3 DNA reads TGTGCCAGCGGAGAGTCTCAGCCCCAGCATTTT. The encoded protein is CASGESQPQHF.

The rearrangement links TRBV15 to TRBJ2-1; TRBD2 might be the D (6 bases). CDR1 and CDR2 (germline): LNHNV, YYDKDF (reference sequence). Trimming pared 5 bases from V and 1 base from J, leaving 15 bases between. This CDR3 region has 16 residues. The CDR3 here is CATSGRGSGSYNEQFF. The DNA of the CDR3 is TGTGCCACCAGCGGCCGTGGAAGCGGGTCCTACAATGAGCAGTTCTTC.

The V gene is TRBV18, the J gene TRBJ1-2, with D possibly being TRBD1 (6 bases). Deletions cut 0 bases from V and 7 bases from J, with 15 bases between. This CDR3 region has 15 residues. The V gene's germline CDR1 is KGHSH and CDR2 LQKENI. CDR3 sequence reads: CASSPPHRATAGYTF. CDR3 in DNA: TGTGCCAGCTCACCACCGCACAGGGCGACCGCTGGCTACACCTTC.

V gene TRBV29-1 combines with J gene TRBJ2-2; TRBD2 is a possible D gene (5 bases). This CDR3 comprises 16 residues. Germline V gene lookup returns CDR1 SQVTM and CDR2 ANQGSEA. V gave up 1 base and J gave up 0 bases, with 12 bases separating them. CDR3 nucleotides: TGCAGCGTTGAAGGTCTAGCAGACTCGAACACCGGGGAGCTGTTTTTT. Translated, it gives CSVEGLADSNTGELFF.

This clone was recorded once. The J gene is TRBJ2-2, the V gene TRBV4-3, with 9 bases lining up with TRBD2. The germline CDR1 and CDR2 sequences are LGHNA and YSLEER. The length of the CDR3 is 18 residues. V trimming: 1 base; J trimming: 7 bases; junction bases outside the gene matches: 13. This CDR3 reads CASSQGTRSLAGYGELFF. The CDR3 DNA is TGCGCCAGCAGCCAAGGTACTCGCTCGCTAGCGGGATACGGGGAGCTGTTTTTT.